The clone carrying this T cell receptor (beta chain) was observed a handful of times. Its cognate antigen is unknown. Individual cDNA molecules carried attached unique molecular identifiers. From the 5' RACE reads, TCRdb called clonotypes with MiXCR, one entry per CDR3 protein. The sample holds under 60,000 distinct CDR3 sequences; roughly 5.9% are singletons and the top ten take under 5%. This sample is drawn from a study of early T cells in non-severe SARS-CoV-2 infection. Study context: Bulk RNA isolated from unsorted whole blood underwent sequencing; chains were not paired. General study results and limits: Matching against VDJdb likely underestimated virus-specific expansions, favoring anti-spike CD8.

Sequenced material: whole blood. The clonotype originates from an adult who was a healthcare worker with PCR-confirmed SARS-CoV-2 infection or an uninfected control (not recorded which).

The CDR3 DNA sequence: TGTGCCATCAGTGAGTCTAGGACTACTATCTACGAGCAGTACTTC. This codes for CAISESRTTIYEQYF. The V call is TRBV10-3, the J call TRBJ2-7; perhaps TRBD2 as D (6 bases). This CDR3 comprises 15 residues. Trimming removed 0 bases from V and 3 bases from J, with 12 bases in between. Per germline, CDR1 ENHRY and CDR2 SYGVKD.